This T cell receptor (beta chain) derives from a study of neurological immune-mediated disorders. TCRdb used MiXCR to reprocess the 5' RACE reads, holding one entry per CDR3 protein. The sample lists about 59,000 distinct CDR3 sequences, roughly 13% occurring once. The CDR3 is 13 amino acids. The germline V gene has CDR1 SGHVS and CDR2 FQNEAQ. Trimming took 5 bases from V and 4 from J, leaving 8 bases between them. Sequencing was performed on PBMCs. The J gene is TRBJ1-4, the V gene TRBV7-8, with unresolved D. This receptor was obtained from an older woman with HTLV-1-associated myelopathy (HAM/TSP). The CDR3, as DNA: TGTGCCAGCAGCGTCGGGGTTAATGAAAAACTGTTTTTT. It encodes CASSVGVNEKLFF.